The rows below give T cell receptor beta chains drawn from one sample of a study of T cell repertoires in cytomegalovirus infection. TCRdb reprocessed the reads via MiXCR and lists one record per CDR3 protein. The data show around 530,000 distinct CDR3 sequences, 26% seen once. The sample consisted of PBMCs. These receptors originate from a human donor in good health (CMV status not recorded). Some clones in this sample may be carry-over from other donors' samples. Both conserved end residues are trimmed from each CDR3.

TRBV27 ASSSEGELNALETQY
TRBV19 ASSIDSGRTPGEF
TRBV12-3/TRBV12-4 ASSPDGVEAF
TRBV12-3/TRBV12-4 ASSLSGLAGARNTGELF
TRBV20-1 SAAPESTDTQY
TRBV19 ASSIMGSGANVLT
TRBV7-9 ASSLVVAKNIQY
TRBV11-1 ASSLGASGYNEQF
TRBV4-3 ASSQVTNYGYT
TRBV6-5 ASSYSSGIRTDTQY
TRBV27 ASSYQGVETQY
TRBV7-6 ASSLAGEVEQF
TRBV14 ASSHHGTGDGAGELF
TRBV6-2/TRBV6-3 ASSLTPILTNEQF
TRBV12-3/TRBV12-4 ASSPEDGTSGRMWETQY
TRBV6-8 ASSRSGLASDTQY
TRBV7-2 ASSQWSEHEKLF
TRBV18 ASSDSRDTEAF
TRBV7-6 ASSTSQGGNQPQH
TRBV30 AWGGSSYNEQF
TRBV12-3/TRBV12-4 ASSLMGASDTQY
TRBV7-2 ASSLVGVAEAF
TRBV11-3 ASSLEGTRRTDTQY
TRBV7-4 ASSMRTIDTQY
TRBV7-2 ASSLVNLAGNEQF
TRBV12-5 ASAPEDKFALH
TRBV4-1 ASSQDQAAWDTQY
TRBV6-2/TRBV6-3 ASTPKRDLFYEQY
TRBV19 ASSKWTGVNNEQF
TRBV27 ASSPRTGRGGYT
TRBV5-4 ASSPSPDSRETQY
TRBV12-3/TRBV12-4 ASRGTGSRNQPQH
TRBV2 ASSEPGGKSEKLF
TRBV11-2 ASSLDLQTEAF
TRBV19 ATRGDRVNEQF
TRBV5-1 ASSTDRVGTEAF
TRBV7-2 ASSLTRMDTQY
TRBV27 ASSYPLTSGNYNEQF
TRBV7-9 ASSPPAGVEQY
TRBV13 ASRAGQDNYGYT
TRBV11-3 ASSLGGLAQY
TRBV20-1 SARDIDQPQH
TRBV27 ASSLTVELGSYNEQF
TRBV7-9 ASRPTGSETYGYT
TRBV20-1 SAGQGRGEETQY
TRBV7-8 ASSLKLGGGNEQF
TRBV28 ATFDSYEKLF
TRBV7-6 ASSPPWGGKDTGELF
TRBV30 AWTGADRGINGYT
TRBV25-1 ASSDRLAGGGENTDTQY
TRBV28 ASSSPSRQY
TRBV19 ASSVQRETQY
TRBV20-1 SATKAGTSGAHRDTQY
TRBV7-6 ASSFNAGGPTDTQY